These T cell receptor beta chains were read from a single sample in a study of T cells in Graves' hyperthyroidism and ophthalmopathy. TCRdb reprocessed the multiplex PCR reads with MiXCR, giving one entry per CDR3 protein. There are roughly 630,000 distinct CDR3 sequences in the sample; approximately 15% occur only once, and under 7.5% lies in the top ten. The specimen sequenced was blood. These receptors were collected from a woman aged 25-40 years with Graves' hyperthyroidism. CDR3s include the opening cysteine and the closing phenylalanine or tryptophan. The D gene is left open where the match is weak. The listing skips clone size in some rows; elsewhere it reads once, few, many or a size class.

D	size	V	J	length	CDR3	DNA
.	many	TRBV5-1	TRBJ2-1	16	CASSLDVGGSDNEQFF	TGCGCCAGCAGCTTGGATGTGGGAGGCAGCGACAATGAGCAGTTCTTC
.	many	TRBV12-3/TRBV12-4	TRBJ1-4	15	CASSLSHNGNEKLFF	TGTGCCAGCAGTTTGAGTCACAACGGTAATGAAAAACTGTTTTTT
.	few	TRBV24-1	TRBJ2-2	13	CATSAQGVGELFF	TGTGCCACCAGTGCCCAGGGAGTCGGGGAGCTGTTTTTT
TRBD2	.	TRBV13	TRBJ2-1	20	CASSLDLAGGPPGSYNEQFF	TGTGCCAGCAGCTTAGATTTAGCGGGAGGGCCGCCGGGGTCCTACAATGAGCAGTTCTTC
TRBD1	few	TRBV4-3	TRBJ2-5	16	CASSQEGGTGAETQYF	TGCGCCAGCAGCCAAGAAGGGGGGACAGGGGCAGAGACCCAGTACTTC
.	few	TRBV29-1	TRBJ2-3	14	CSVLEQQAKDTQYF	TGCAGCGTTCTCGAACAACAAGCTAAAGATACGCAGTATTTT
.	.	TRBV7-2	TRBJ1-3	13	CASSLGGGDTIYF	TGTGCCAGCAGCTTAGGTGGGGGTGACACCATATATTTT
.	many	TRBV7-9	TRBJ2-1	16	CASSLGTRSSYNEQFF	TGTGCCAGCAGCTTAGGTACGCGGAGCTCCTACAATGAGCAGTTCTTC
.	many	TRBV3-1	TRBJ2-7	15	CASSQFNRAPYEQYF	TGTGCCAGCAGCCAGTTCAACAGGGCTCCCTACGAGCAGTACTTC
.	many	TRBV3-1	TRBJ2-3	14	CASSLGHSTDTQYF	TGTGCCAGCAGCTTAGGACATAGCACAGATACGCAGTATTTT
.	.	TRBV7-9	TRBJ2-1	14	CASSRDAGSNEQFF	TGTGCCAGCAGCCGGGACGCCGGCTCTAATGAGCAGTTCTTC
TRBD1	many	TRBV6-1	TRBJ2-7	15	CASSSTGVGAYEQYF	TGTGCCAGCAGCTCGACAGGGGTAGGTGCCTACGAGCAGTACTTC
TRBD1	.	TRBV5-1	TRBJ1-3	16	CASSFSGGISGNTIYF	TGCGCCAGCAGCTTCTCAGGGGGCATATCTGGAAACACCATATATTTT
TRBD1	many	TRBV29-1	TRBJ2-7	13	CSVGTGARYEQYF	TGCAGCGTGGGGACAGGGGCTAGATACGAGCAGTACTTC
.	.	TRBV7-2	TRBJ2-7	13	CASSLAASDEQYF	TGTGCCAGCAGCTTAGCTGCTAGCGACGAGCAGTACTTC
TRBD2	many	TRBV7-2	TRBJ2-1	18	CASSLEVASPLAVYEQFF	TGTGCCAGCAGCTTAGAGGTGGCCTCTCCACTAGCGGTCTATGAGCAGTTCTTC
.	many	TRBV11-2	TRBJ2-7	14	CASSRERTSYEQYF	TGTGCCAGCAGTCGCGAACGGACATCCTACGAGCAGTACTTC
.	many	TRBV11-1	TRBJ2-3	16	CASSPGGQRSTDTQYF	TGTGCCAGCAGCCCAGGGGGGCAGCGTAGCACAGATACGCAGTATTTT
.	.	TRBV19	TRBJ2-5	14	CASSIAIERETQYF	TGTGCCAGTAGTATAGCGATTGAGCGGGAGACCCAGTACTTC
.	few	TRBV20-1	TRBJ2-6	17	CSATPGTISSGANVLTF	TGCAGTGCTACACCCGGGACAATTAGCTCTGGGGCCAACGTCCTGACTTTC
TRBD2	few	TRBV4-1	TRBJ2-1	16	CASSQERASGGYEQFF	TGCGCCAGCAGCCAAGAGAGGGCTAGCGGGGGTTATGAGCAGTTCTTC
.	many	TRBV12-3/TRBV12-4	TRBJ1-6	15	CASSLEAQLNSPLHF	TGTGCCAGCAGTTTAGAGGCGCAGCTGAATTCACCCCTCCACTTT
TRBD2	few	TRBV27	TRBJ2-1	13	CASQIAGVNEQFF	TGTGCCAGCCAAATAGCGGGGGTAAATGAGCAGTTCTTC
.	many	TRBV6-1	TRBJ2-7	12	CASAQAVDEQYF	TGTGCCAGCGCCCAGGCAGTAGACGAGCAGTACTTC
.	few	TRBV3-1	TRBJ2-6	16	CASSQESLTGANVLTF	TGTGCCAGCAGCCAGGAGTCGTTGACTGGGGCCAACGTCCTGACTTTC
.	.	TRBV24-1	TRBJ2-7	13	CATSRGRDYEQYF	TGTGCCACCAGCCGGGGTAGGGACTACGAGCAGTACTTC